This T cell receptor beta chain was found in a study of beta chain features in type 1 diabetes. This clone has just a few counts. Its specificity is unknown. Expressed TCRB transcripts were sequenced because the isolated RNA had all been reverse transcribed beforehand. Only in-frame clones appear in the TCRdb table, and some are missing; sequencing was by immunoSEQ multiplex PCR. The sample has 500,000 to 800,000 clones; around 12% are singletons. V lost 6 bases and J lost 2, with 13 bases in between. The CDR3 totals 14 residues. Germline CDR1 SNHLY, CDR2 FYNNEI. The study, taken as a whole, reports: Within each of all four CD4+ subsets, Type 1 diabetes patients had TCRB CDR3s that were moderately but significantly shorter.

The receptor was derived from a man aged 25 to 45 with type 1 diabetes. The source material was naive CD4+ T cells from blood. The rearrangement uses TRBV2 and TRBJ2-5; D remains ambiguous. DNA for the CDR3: TGTGCCAGCAGACCTCCGAACAGTCAAGAGACCCAGTACTTC. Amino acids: CASRPPNSQETQYF.